This T cell receptor beta chain was sequenced during a study of blood T cells in healthy people across ages. As concerns this clonotype: No antigen is known for it.

Overall study findings and caveats: Higher diversity and more naive CD4+ cells were features of long-lived donors, compared to aged donors.

Germline CDR1 and CDR2: SEHNR and FQNEAQ (reference sequence). Trimming removed 6 bases at V and 0 bases at J, with 9 bases between. This CDR3 comprises 14 residues. Primers used in a second PCR of roughly 6 to 12 cycles were a sample-barcoded 5' primer and a J-beta primer mix. MiXCR, run by TCRdb on the 5' RACE reads, gives a single entry per CDR3 protein. The table records around 500,000 distinct CDR3 sequences, around 50% of them present only once. The chain couples TRBV7-9 to TRBJ2-1; D possibly corresponds to TRBD2 (5 bases). The clonotype was recovered from a man of 80 years or more in good health. The source material was blood. CDR3 loop: CASRRGTSYNEQFF. Written as DNA, the CDR3 is TGTGCCAGCAGACGGGGTACCTCCTACAATGAGCAGTTCTTC.